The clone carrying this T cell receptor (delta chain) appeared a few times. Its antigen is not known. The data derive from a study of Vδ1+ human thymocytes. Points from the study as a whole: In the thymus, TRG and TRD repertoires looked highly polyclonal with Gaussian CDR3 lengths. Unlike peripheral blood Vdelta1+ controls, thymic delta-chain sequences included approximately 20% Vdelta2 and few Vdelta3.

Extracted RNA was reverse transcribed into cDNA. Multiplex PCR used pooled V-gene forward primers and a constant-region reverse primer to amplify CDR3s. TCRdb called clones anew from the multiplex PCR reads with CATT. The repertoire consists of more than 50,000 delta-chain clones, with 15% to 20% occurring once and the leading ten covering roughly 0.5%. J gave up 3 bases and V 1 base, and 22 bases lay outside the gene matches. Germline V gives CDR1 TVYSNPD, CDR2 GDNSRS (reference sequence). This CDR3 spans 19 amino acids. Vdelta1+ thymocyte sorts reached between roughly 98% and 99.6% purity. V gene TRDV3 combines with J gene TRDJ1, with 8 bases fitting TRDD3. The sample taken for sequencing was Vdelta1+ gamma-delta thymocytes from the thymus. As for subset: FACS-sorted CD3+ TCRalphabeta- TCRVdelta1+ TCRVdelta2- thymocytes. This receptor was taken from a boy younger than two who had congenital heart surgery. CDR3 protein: CAFIRSRTYGGISSDKLIF. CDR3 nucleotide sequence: TGTGCCTTTATTAGGTCACGGACCTACGGGGGGATATCGTCCGATAAACTCATCTTT. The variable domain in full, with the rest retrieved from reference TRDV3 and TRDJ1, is CDKVTQSSPDQTVASGSEVVLLCTYDTVYSNPDLFWYRIRPDYSFQFVFYGDNSRSEGADFTQGRFSVKHILTQKAFHLVISPVRTEDSATYYCAFIRSRTYGGISSDKLIFGKGTRVTVEP.